The clone carrying this T cell receptor beta chain was counted ten times or more. Antigen: not known. This sample is part of a study of T cells in Graves' hyperthyroidism and ophthalmopathy. General study results and limits: Blood also held most thyroid clonotypes expanded beyond 0.001. Classification by a 13 V-J model distinguished ophthalmopathy from stable hyperthyroidism.

Germline V gives CDR1 MNHEY, CDR2 SMNVEV (reference sequence). The germline V and J ends were trimmed by 3 bases and 4 bases, with 7 bases remaining between them. There are 13 residues in the CDR3. Amplified regions were TCR beta CDR3 sequences from RNA transcripts. A set of HTBI primers served as the primers for a first-round RT-PCR of the TCR CDR3. TCRdb processed the multiplex PCR reads anew with MiXCR; each CDR3 protein has one entry. Of almost 600,000 distinct CDR3 sequences in the sample, about 43% were seen once. Based on clinical symptoms, serum thyroxine and TRAb, thyroid ultrasound and orbital computed tomography, diagnoses were reached.

This TCR was recovered from a woman aged 18-30 years with Graves' hyperthyroidism. The V call is TRBV27, the J call TRBJ1-5; the D gene is possibly TRBD1 (6 bases). Material: peripheral blood or thyroid tissue (not recorded which). CDR3 residues: CASSFQGNQPQHF. The CDR3 DNA follows: TGTGCCAGCAGTTTCCAGGGGAATCAGCCCCAGCATTTT.